The 29 T cell receptor beta chains presented below share a single source sample, sequenced in a study of OX40 agonist ivuxolimab in advanced cancers. Only in-frame clones appear in the TCRdb table, and some are missing; sequencing was by immunoSEQ multiplex PCR. The table shows 15,000 to 20,000 clones, with roughly 90% occurring only once. The material was CD4+ or CD8+ T cells sorted from blood, obtained in a trial of the OX40 agonist ivuxolimab. The receptors here all came from an adult with an advanced solid tumor such as melanoma, head and neck, liver or kidney cancer.

This clone was recorded once. The same CDR3 also results from other DNA sequences found in this sample. The CDR3 nucleotides read TGTGCCAGCAGCCCGTCGTGGTCTCCAGAATACGAGCAGTACTTC. It codes for CASSPSWSPEYEQYF. The chain combines TRBV27 with TRBJ2-7; the D is unclear. Germline CDR1 is MNHEY and CDR2 is SMNVEV (reference sequence). The CDR3 is 15 residues long. V was trimmed by 6 bases and J by 4 bases, leaving 19 bases between them.

This chain uses TRBV5-1 with TRBJ2-7; the D gene is possibly TRBD2 (6 bases). V dropped 0 bases and J dropped 5 bases, with 6 bases sitting between them. CDR3 length: 12 amino acids. Germline lookup yields CDR1 SGHRS and CDR2 YFSETQ. CDR3 loop: CASSLASDEQYF. The CDR3 region has the DNA TGCGCCAGCAGCTTGGCTAGCGACGAGCAGTACTTC.

V usage is TRBV27 and J usage is TRBJ2-7; 14 nucleotides agree with TRBD2. Germline V gene lookup returns CDR1 MNHEY and CDR2 SMNVEV (reference sequence). The CDR3 is 15 residues long. The V and J ends lost 5 bases and 7 bases, in that order; junction bases with no gene match: 7. The DNA for the CDR3 is TGTGCCAGCAGTCCCTCGACTAGCGGGAGGGGAGAGCAGTACTTC. This codes for CASSPSTSGRGEQYF.

The chain employs TRBV7-9 and TRBJ2-1, with 10 bases fitting TRBD2. This CDR3 comprises 16 residues. Unmatched junction bases numbered 1, after V lost 2 bases and J lost 0 bases. Per the germline V gene, CDR1 is SEHNR and CDR2 is FQNEAQ (reference sequence). This CDR3 is CASSLSSGSSYNEQFF. The CDR3 nucleotides read TGTGCCAGCAGCTTATCTAGCGGGAGCTCCTACAATGAGCAGTTCTTC.

This chain joins TRBV7-6 and TRBJ2-1; 8 nucleotides align to TRBD2. The junction had 12 bases not matched to a gene; V was cut back by 2 bases and J by 9 bases. This CDR3 spans 16 amino acids. The germline CDR1 and CDR2 sequences are SGHVS and FNYEAQ. CDR3 sequence reads: CASSLSTGGVVAEQFF. The CDR3, as DNA: TGTGCCAGCAGCTTATCCACGGGAGGGGTTGTGGCTGAGCAGTTCTTC.

The rearrangement links TRBV6-5 to TRBJ2-7; D may be TRBD1 or TRBD2 (6 bases each). Trimming left V 6 bases short and J 7 bases short, with 22 bases between. From germline, CDR1 is MNHEY and CDR2 SVGAGI. CDR3 size: 15 residues. The CDR3: CASSAGGGRHREQYF. DNA for the CDR3: TGTGCCAGCAGCGCCGGAGGGGGGCGCCATCGAGAGCAGTACTTC.

The V gene is TRBV23-1, the J gene TRBJ1-1; no clear D. TRBV23-1 is an ORF for which the function is uncertain. Trimming stripped 1 base from V and 2 bases from J, with 11 bases between. This CDR3 spans 15 amino acids. Written as DNA, the CDR3 is TGCGCCAGCAGTCAATGCTGTACGCCCAACACTGAAGCTTTCTTT. Its translation: CASSQCCTPNTEAFF.

This clone was counted between two and nine times. The rearrangement links TRBV29-1 to TRBJ1-3, with D perhaps matching TRBD1 (5 bases). Trimming removed 5 bases from V and 2 bases from J, with 13 bases in between. Germline CDR1 SQVTM, CDR2 ANQGSEA. The CDR3 sequence is 14 residues long. CDR3 protein: CSVWDLPTGNTIYF. In DNA, the CDR3 is TGCAGCGTTTGGGACCTACCGACTGGAAACACCATATATTTT.

The J gene is TRBJ2-7, the V gene TRBV5-1, with a weak D call TRBD1 (6 bases). Germline V gene sequence: CDR1 SGHRS, CDR2 YFSETQ. The V gene lost 4 bases and the J gene lost 2 bases, with 16 bases spanning the gap. CDR3 length: 15 amino acids. The CDR3 reads CASSRAADRAYEQYF. CDR3 DNA: TGCGCCAGCAGCCGGGCGGCGGACAGAGCCTACGAGCAGTACTTC.

This clone is judged medium-sized. V usage is TRBV5-8 and J usage is TRBJ2-5; perhaps TRBD2 as D (5 bases). Trimming removed 2 bases from V and 5 bases from J, with 13 bases in between. CDR1 is SGHTS, CDR2 YDEGEE, per germline. The CDR3 has 14 amino acids. Written as DNA, the CDR3 is TGTGCCAGCAGCTTTGGTGAGGGCCCGGAGACCCAGTACTTC. Translating it yields CASSFGEGPETQYF.

This chain joins TRBV10-3 and TRBJ1-1, with D maybe TRBD1 (6 bases). V lost 11 bases and J 4 bases, leaving 17 bases between the germline ends. The CDR3 is 13 residues long. CDR1 ENHRY and CDR2 SYGVKD come from the germline V gene. CDR3 DNA sequence: TGTGCCCTCACGGCGGGGACAACCACTGAAGCTTTCTTT. It is translated as CALTAGTTTEAFF.

The chain recombines TRBV12-5 with TRBJ2-7; D possibly uses TRBD1 or TRBD2 (6 bases each). The CDR3 is 17 amino acids. Germline V gene lookup returns CDR1 LGHNT and CDR2 FRNRAP. Trimming shortened V by 2 bases and J by 2 bases, and 19 bases separated the two germline ends. CDR3 coding DNA: TGTGCTAGTGGTTTGCCGAAACAGGGACTTTTTCCCTACGAGCAGTACTTC. Amino acids: CASGLPKQGLFPYEQYF.

This chain joins TRBV7-6 and TRBJ1-1; D is unclear. The CDR3 contains 13 residues. Deletions cut 2 bases from V and 1 base from J, with 5 bases between. Germline CDR1 SGHVS, CDR2 FNYEAQ. The CDR3 sequence: CASSLYWNTEAFF. DNA of the CDR3: TGTGCCAGCAGCTTATACTGGAACACTGAAGCTTTCTTT. Full variable domain (missing parts from reference TRBV7-6 and TRBJ1-1): GAGVSQSPRYKVTKRGQDVALRCDPISGHVSLYWYRQALGQGPEFLTYFNYEAQQDKSGLPNDRFSAERPEGSISTLTIQRTEQRDSAMYRCASSLYWNTEAFFGQGTRLTVV.

The rearrangement joins TRBV15 to TRBJ2-1, with 7 bases aligning to TRBD1. The CDR3 runs 13 residues. The trim removed 3 bases at V and 7 bases at J, leaving 3 bases unmatched. CDR1 and CDR2 (germline): LNHNV, YYDKDF (reference sequence). The CDR3 DNA reads as TGTGCCACCAGCAGCCTACAGGGGAATGAGCAGTTCTTC. This translates into CATSSLQGNEQFF. Complete variable domain (other parts from reference TRBV15 and TRBJ2-1): DAMVIQNPRYQVTQFGKPVTLSCSQTLNHNVMYWYQQKSSQAPKLLFHYYDKDFNNEADTPDNFQSRRPNTSFCFLDIRSPGLGDTAMYLCATSSLQGNEQFFGPGTRLTVL.

The CDR3 nucleotides read TGTGCCATCAGACAGGACAGGGTAGGCACTGAAGCTTTCTTT. This encodes CAIRQDRVGTEAFF. The V call is TRBV10-3, the J call TRBJ1-1; 8 nucleotides line up with TRBD1. This CDR3 is 14 amino acids long. V lost 6 bases, J lost 4 bases, and 7 bases stayed unmatched. Germline V gene lookup returns CDR1 ENHRY and CDR2 SYGVKD.

The rearrangement joins TRBV11-3 to TRBJ2-7, with 10 positions matching TRBD2. V was pared by 2 bases and J by 1 base, with 14 bases of the junction left unmatched. The CDR3 contains 19 residues. In germline, CDR1 is SGHNT, CDR2 YENEEA. The CDR3 DNA is TGTGCCAGCAGCTTATGGCTCGTGCCTAGCGGGAGAGATTCCTACGAGCAGTACTTC. It translates to CASSLWLVPSGRDSYEQYF.

The chain combines TRBV14 with TRBJ1-2; D unresolved. Germline loops: CDR1 SGHDN, CDR2 FVKESK. V was pared by 3 bases and J by 0 bases, with 5 bases between. This CDR3 spans 13 amino acids. CDR3: CASSQLPNYGYTF. The CDR3 coding sequence is TGTGCCAGCAGCCAGCTGCCTAACTATGGCTACACCTTC.

In DNA form, the CDR3 reads TGTGCCTGGAAGAGAGGGGGAATGAACACTGAAGCTTTCTTT. This encodes CAWKRGGMNTEAFF. The chain joins TRBV30 to TRBJ1-1; possibly TRBD1 for D (6 bases). Trimming stripped 4 bases from V and 0 bases from J, with 12 bases between. CDR1 and CDR2 (germline): GTSNPN, SVGIG (reference sequence). The length of the CDR3 is 14 residues.

The V gene is TRBV5-4, the J gene TRBJ2-4; D is ambiguous. V gave up 0 bases and J gave up 3 bases, with 10 bases separating them. This CDR3 spans 15 amino acids. Germline V gives CDR1 SGHNT, CDR2 YYREEE (reference sequence). The CDR3 DNA follows: TGTGCCAGCAGCTTGGTTAGGGATGGCAAAAACATTCAGTACTTC. Its protein product is CASSLVRDGKNIQYF.

V usage is TRBV4-2 and J usage is TRBJ2-7, with D tentatively TRBD1 (5 bases). The CDR3 length is 13 residues. The germline CDR1 and CDR2 sequences are LGHNA and YNFKEQ. Between the trimmed V and J ends, which lost 0 bases and 2 bases, there was a span of 5 bases. The CDR3 DNA reads TGTGCCAGCAGCCAAGAAGGGGCCTACGAGCAGTACTTC. Translating it yields CASSQEGAYEQYF.

V and J are TRBV10-3 and TRBJ1-1; D is undetermined. V lost 6 bases to trimming and J lost 1 base, with 12 bases between them. Germline V CDR1 and CDR2: ENHRY, SYGVKD. The CDR3 totals 14 residues. CDR3 sequence: CAIRNGIQNTEAFF. As DNA, the CDR3 is TGTGCCATCAGGAACGGTATCCAGAACACTGAAGCTTTCTTT.

DNA for the CDR3: TGCGCCAGCAGCCCCGTCCCGGGACAGGTCGCCTCTGGGGCCAACGTCCTGACTTTC. Translating gives CASSPVPGQVASGANVLTF. The V gene is TRBV4-1, the J gene TRBJ2-6; 8 nucleotides agree with TRBD1. Germline CDR1 reads MGHRA; CDR2 reads YSYEKL. The CDR3 consists of 19 residues. J gave up 0 bases and V 4 bases, and 11 bases lay outside the gene matches.

The rearrangement uses TRBV5-5 and TRBJ1-5; perhaps TRBD1 as D (5 bases). The V and J ends lost 2 bases and 1 base respectively, with 16 bases between them. There are 17 residues in the CDR3. From germline, CDR1 is SGHKS and CDR2 YYEKEE (reference sequence). CDR3 DNA sequence: TGTGCCAGCAGCTTAGGAGTACGGGGCAAGAGCAATCAGCCCCAGCATTTT. The encoded protein is CASSLGVRGKSNQPQHF.

The chain combines TRBV7-9 with TRBJ2-5; no firm D call. Near its end, the DNA agrees better with TRBJ2-7, so the J call may be wrong. Germline V CDR1 and CDR2: SEHNR, FQNEAQ (reference sequence). This CDR3 region has 14 residues. CDR3 sequence reads: CASSLDGISYEQYF. The DNA of the CDR3 is TGTGCCAGCAGCTTAGACGGCATCTCCTACGAGCAGTACTTC.

This chain links TRBV18 with TRBJ2-6; D is possibly TRBD1 (7 bases). The CDR3 extends over 18 amino acids. Trimming removed 6 bases from V and 0 bases from J, with 18 bases in between. The germline gives CDR1 KGHSH, CDR2 LQKENI. CDR3 bases: TGTGCCAGCTCTAACGTCCCAGGGGGAGGCTCTGGGGCCAACGTCCTGACTTTC. This translates into CASSNVPGGGSGANVLTF.

CDR3 sequence reads: CSAPQGYEQYF. CDR3 DNA sequence: TGCAGTGCGCCCCAGGGCTACGAGCAGTACTTC. The gene calls are TRBV20-1 and TRBJ2-7, with D possibly matching TRBD1 (5 bases). Trimming removed 6 bases from V and 3 bases from J, with 9 bases in between. In germline, CDR1 is DFQATT, CDR2 SNEGSKA (reference sequence). The CDR3 loop spans 11 amino acids.

The gene calls are TRBV4-1 and TRBJ2-7; unclear D gene. Germline V gives CDR1 MGHRA, CDR2 YSYEKL. CDR3 length: 13 residues. V was pared by 3 bases and J by 5 bases, with 11 bases between. The CDR3 bases are TGCGCCAGCAGCCAGCCCAACGCTAACGAGCAGTACTTC. It yields the protein CASSQPNANEQYF.

The chain is built from TRBV27 and TRBJ2-7, with 10 bases fitting TRBD1. Per the germline V gene, CDR1 is MNHEY and CDR2 is SMNVEV (reference sequence). This CDR3 comprises 14 residues. V gave up 5 bases and J gave up 4 bases; unmatched junction bases: 5. CDR3 nucleotide sequence: TGTGCCAGCAGTCCGGGACAGGGGCGATACGAGCAGTACTTC. Its translation: CASSPGQGRYEQYF.

The chain links TRBV2 to TRBJ1-2; D is undetermined. V was cut by 3 bases and J by 2 bases, with 13 bases left in between. Germline V gene sequence: CDR1 SNHLY, CDR2 FYNNEI. This CDR3 contains 15 residues. Written as DNA, the CDR3 is TGTGCCAGCAGTGAGCGAAGGGAGGGAAACTATGGCTACACCTTC. As protein: CASSERREGNYGYTF.